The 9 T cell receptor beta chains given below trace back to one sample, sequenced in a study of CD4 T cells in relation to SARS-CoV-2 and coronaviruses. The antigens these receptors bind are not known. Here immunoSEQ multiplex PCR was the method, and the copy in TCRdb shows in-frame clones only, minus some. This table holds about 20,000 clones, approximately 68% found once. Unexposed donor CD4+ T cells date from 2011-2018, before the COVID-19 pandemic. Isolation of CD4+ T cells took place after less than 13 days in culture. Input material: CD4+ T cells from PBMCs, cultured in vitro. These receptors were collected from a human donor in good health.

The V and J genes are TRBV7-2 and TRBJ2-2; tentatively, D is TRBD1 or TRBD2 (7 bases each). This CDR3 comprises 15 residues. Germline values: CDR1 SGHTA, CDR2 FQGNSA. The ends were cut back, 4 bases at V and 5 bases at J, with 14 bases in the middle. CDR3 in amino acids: CASSSNRGGTGELFF. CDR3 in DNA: TGTGCCAGCAGCTCAAACAGGGGAGGGACCGGGGAGCTGTTTTTT.

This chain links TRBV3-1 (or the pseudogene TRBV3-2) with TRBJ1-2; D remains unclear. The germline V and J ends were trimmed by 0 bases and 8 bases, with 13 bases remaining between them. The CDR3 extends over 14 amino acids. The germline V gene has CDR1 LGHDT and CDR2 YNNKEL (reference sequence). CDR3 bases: TGTGCCAGCAGCCAAGAAGGCACGGCTTGGGGCTACACCTTC. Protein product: CASSQEGTAWGYTF.

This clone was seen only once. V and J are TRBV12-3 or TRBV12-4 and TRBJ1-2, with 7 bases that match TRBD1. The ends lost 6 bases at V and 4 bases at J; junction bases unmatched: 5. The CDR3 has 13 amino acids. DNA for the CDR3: TGTGCCAGCAGCTTCGGGACAGCCTATGGCTACACCTTC. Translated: CASSFGTAYGYTF.

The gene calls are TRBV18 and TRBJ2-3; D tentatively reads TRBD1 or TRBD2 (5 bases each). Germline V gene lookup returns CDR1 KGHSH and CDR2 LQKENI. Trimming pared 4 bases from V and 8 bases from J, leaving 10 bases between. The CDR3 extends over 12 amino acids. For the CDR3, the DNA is TGTGCCAGCTCACAGGGACGTGCTACGCAGTATTTT. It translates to CASSQGRATQYF.

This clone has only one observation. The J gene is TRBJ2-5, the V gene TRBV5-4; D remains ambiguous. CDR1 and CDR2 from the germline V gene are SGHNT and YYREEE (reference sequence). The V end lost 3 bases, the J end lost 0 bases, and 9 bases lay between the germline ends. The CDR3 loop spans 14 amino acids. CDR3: CASSSKLYQETQYF. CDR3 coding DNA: TGTGCCAGCAGCTCAAAGTTATACCAAGAGACCCAGTACTTC.

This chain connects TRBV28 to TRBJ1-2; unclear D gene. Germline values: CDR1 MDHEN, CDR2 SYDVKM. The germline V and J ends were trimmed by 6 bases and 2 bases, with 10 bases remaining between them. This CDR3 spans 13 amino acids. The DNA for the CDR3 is TGTGCCAGCAGCTCTGAGCTAAACTATGGCTACACCTTC. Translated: CASSSELNYGYTF.

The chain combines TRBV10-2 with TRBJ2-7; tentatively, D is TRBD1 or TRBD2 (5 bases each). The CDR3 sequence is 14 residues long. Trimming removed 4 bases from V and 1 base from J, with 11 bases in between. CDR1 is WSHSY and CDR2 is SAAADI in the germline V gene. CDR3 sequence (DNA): TGCGCCAGCAGTGGGGCAGGGAGATCCTACGAGCAGTACTTC. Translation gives CASSGAGRSYEQYF.

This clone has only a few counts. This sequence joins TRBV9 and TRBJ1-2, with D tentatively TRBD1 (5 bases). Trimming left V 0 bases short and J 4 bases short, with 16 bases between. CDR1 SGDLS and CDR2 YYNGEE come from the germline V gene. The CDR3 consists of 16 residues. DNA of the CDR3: TGTGCCAGCAGCGTAGATGGAAGTCAGGGTTCCTATGGCTACACCTTC. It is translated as CASSVDGSQGSYGYTF.

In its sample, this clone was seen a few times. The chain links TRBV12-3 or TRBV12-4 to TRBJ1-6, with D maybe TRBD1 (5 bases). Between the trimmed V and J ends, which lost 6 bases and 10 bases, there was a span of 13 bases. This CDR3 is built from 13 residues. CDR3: CASSRGRHSPLHF. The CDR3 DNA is TGTGCCAGCAGCCGGGGGAGGCACTCACCCCTCCACTTT.